Below, 17 T cell receptor beta chains from the same sample are listed, as sequenced in a study of human T cells and chemical hapten exposure. TCRdb used MiXCR to reprocess the RACE reads, holding one entry per CDR3 protein. This repertoire shows 130,000 or so distinct CDR3 sequences, roughly 9% found once; its top ten account for about 2%. Time point: healthy volunteer bleed at 2 weeks. It was unfractionated whole blood from which total RNA was extracted. Sequencing was performed on whole blood. All receptors come from a male donor in good health. Some clones in this sample may be carry-over from other donors' samples.

About this clonotype itself: It is likely a read error, because the conserved phenylalanine at the end of the CDR3 is missing. The chain has TRBV10-3 and TRBJ1-3; D perhaps matches TRBD1 (6 bases). This CDR3 spans 15 amino acids. V lost 8 bases and J 0 bases, leaving 14 bases between the germline ends. Germline values: CDR1 ENHRY, CDR2 SYGVKD. CDR3 region: CAIGAGDHSGNTIYL. The CDR3 DNA is TGTGCCATCGGAGCAGGGGACCACTCTGGAAACACCATATATCTT.

V usage is TRBV6-2 or TRBV6-3 and J usage is TRBJ1-6, with 8 bases lining up with TRBD1. Looked up from germline, CDR1 is MNHEY and CDR2 is SVGEGT. Trimming at V came to 0 bases and at J to 7 bases, leaving 2 bases not matched to a gene. The length of the CDR3 is 15 residues. The CDR3 loop reads CASSYSTGENSPLHF. The CDR3 DNA reads as TGTGCCAGCAGTTACTCGACAGGGGAGAATTCACCCCTCCACTTT.

The chain joins TRBV25-1 to TRBJ1-1; weak D call: TRBD1 (5 bases). This CDR3 spans 17 amino acids. V gave up 0 bases and J gave up 0 bases, with 14 bases separating them. The germline V gene encodes CDR1 MGHDK and CDR2 SYGVNS. CDR3 in DNA: TGTGCCAGCAGTGAATATACTCCGACAGAAATGAACACTGAAGCTTTCTTT. Amino acids: CASSEYTPTEMNTEAFF. Drawing the rest from reference TRBV25-1 and TRBJ1-1, the complete variable domain is EADIYQTPRYLVIGTGKKITLECSQTMGHDKMYWYQQDPGMELHLIHYSYGVNSTEKGDLSSESTVSRIRTEHFPLTLESARPSHTSQYLCASSEYTPTEMNTEAFFGQGTRLTVV.

This clonotype occurred many times. The chain uses TRBV4-3 and TRBJ2-5; 8 bases fit TRBD2. Trimming cost V 0 bases and J 2 bases; bases outside gene matches: 5. CDR3 length equals 16 residues. Germline-derived CDR1 and CDR2 are LGHNA and YSLEER. CDR3 sequence: CASSQDPGGTQETQYF. DNA of the CDR3: TGCGCCAGCAGCCAAGATCCGGGGGGGACTCAAGAGACCCAGTACTTC.

This clonotype was picked up a small number of times. CDR3 sequence: CASSQFGGAGNEQFF. DNA for the CDR3: TGTGCCAGCAGCCAATTCGGGGGGGCGGGCAATGAGCAGTTCTTC. This sequence joins TRBV3-1 and TRBJ2-1; 8 bases are shared with TRBD2. Trimming took 2 bases from V and 6 from J; bases not matched to a gene: 6. CDR3 length: 15 amino acids. Germline-derived CDR1 and CDR2 are LGHDT and YNNKEL (reference sequence).

The chain uses TRBV27 and TRBJ1-5; tentatively, D is TRBD1 (5 bases). There are 14 residues in the CDR3. Trimming shortened V by 8 bases and J by 0 bases, and 11 bases separated the two germline ends. The V gene's germline CDR1 is MNHEY and CDR2 SMNVEV (reference sequence). The CDR3 region has the DNA TGTGCCAGCTCCTGGCAGGGTAGCAATCAGCCCCAGCATTTT. Translation gives CASSWQGSNQPQHF.

This clonotype was counted ten times or more. The rearrangement uses TRBV10-3 and TRBJ2-1, with 12 positions matching TRBD2. V shed 2 bases, J shed 8 bases, and the junction held 10 bases outside the gene matches. This CDR3 spans 17 amino acids. CDR1 is ENHRY and CDR2 is SYGVKD in the germline V gene. CDR3 DNA: TGTGCCATCAGTGAGACGTCGACTAGCGGGAGCTCCGATGAGCAGTTCTTC. This translates into CAISETSTSGSSDEQFF.

This clonotype was counted a few times. The chain recombines TRBV4-1 with TRBJ1-6; possible D gene TRBD1, 6 bases. Germline loops: CDR1 MGHRA, CDR2 YSYEKL. Trimming shortened V by 4 bases and J by 9 bases, and 10 bases separated the two germline ends. The CDR3 contains 13 residues. The CDR3, as DNA: TGCGCCAGCAGCCTTACAGGGAGTTCACCCCTCCACTTT. Translating gives CASSLTGSSPLHF.

This clonotype has ten or more counts. This chain connects TRBV12-3 or TRBV12-4 to TRBJ1-5; 7 nucleotides agree with TRBD1. The ends lost 10 bases at V and 2 bases at J; junction bases unmatched: 8. This CDR3 is built from 14 residues. CDR3 DNA: TGTGCCACCATGGCAGGGGGTCGCAATCAGCCCCAGCATTTT. It translates to CATMAGGRNQPQHF.

This clonotype was seen ten or more times. The chain couples TRBV10-3 to TRBJ2-7; 10 bases map to TRBD1. Germline assignment: CDR1 ENHRY and CDR2 SYGVKD. With V trimmed by 6 bases and J by 5 bases, 1 base remained unmatched. CDR3 size: 12 residues. CDR3 protein: CAIRGTGDEQYF. The CDR3 DNA reads as TGTGCCATCAGGGGGACAGGGGACGAGCAGTACTTC.

This chain uses TRBV7-7 with TRBJ2-7; 11 bases fit TRBD1. V shed 5 bases and J 3 bases; nucleotides not matched to a gene: 3. The CDR3 consists of 14 residues. The germline gives CDR1 SSHAT, CDR2 FNYEAQ (reference sequence). The CDR3, as DNA: TGTGCCAGCAGCAGCGGGACAGGGGGCTACGAGCAGTACTTC. Translated: CASSSGTGGYEQYF.

In this sample, this clonotype turned up many times. The rearrangement uses TRBV5-4 and TRBJ2-3; 9 bases are shared with TRBD2. Trimming at V came to 2 bases and at J to 6 bases, leaving 10 bases not matched to a gene. The CDR3 length is 16 residues. CDR1 is SGHNT, CDR2 YYREEE, per germline (reference sequence). The CDR3 protein is CASSFESGGLGDTQYF. CDR3 coding DNA: TGTGCCAGCAGCTTCGAGAGCGGGGGGCTGGGGGATACGCAGTATTTT.

This clonotype occurred a few times. The rearrangement links TRBV2 to TRBJ2-7; possibly TRBD1 for D (5 bases). With 1 base removed from V and 5 bases from J, the gap between germline ends came to 15 bases. CDR3 size: 15 residues. Germline V CDR1 and CDR2: SNHLY, FYNNEI. This chain's CDR3 is CASSEVLTGWNEQYF. The CDR3 bases are TGTGCCAGCAGTGAAGTCCTCACAGGCTGGAACGAGCAGTACTTC.

In this sample, this clonotype turned up a few times. The chain uses TRBV27 and TRBJ1-6; 9 bases are a match to TRBD1. The CDR3 has 12 residues. Losses at the gene ends were 5 bases for V and 14 bases for J; bases not matched to a gene: 4. Per the germline V gene, CDR1 is MNHEY and CDR2 is SMNVEV (reference sequence). The CDR3 sequence: CASSRDRVALHF. The CDR3 DNA sequence: TGTGCCAGCAGTCGGGACAGGGTGGCCCTCCACTTT.

This chain joins TRBV20-1 and TRBJ2-5; the D call may be TRBD1 or TRBD2 (5 bases each). Trimming stripped 5 bases from V and 5 bases from J, with 12 bases between. The germline V gene encodes CDR1 DFQATT and CDR2 SNEGSKA (reference sequence). The CDR3 spans 12 residues. CDR3 region: CSAGRGGETQYF. Written as DNA, the CDR3 is TGCAGTGCTGGCCGGGGCGGGGAGACCCAGTACTTC.

A word on this clonotype: Being one base from a much bigger clone, this may be a read error. The rearrangement uses TRBV12-5 and TRBJ2-1; 7 nucleotides line up with TRBD2. CDR1 is LGHNT, CDR2 FRNRAP, per germline. This CDR3 is built from 16 residues. The CDR3 sequence: CASGLVSGTHTNEKFF. CDR3 in DNA: TGTGCTAGTGGTTTGGTAAGCGGGACCCACACTAATGAGAAGTTCTTC.

The table lists this clonotype with many counts. The rearrangement joins TRBV10-1 to TRBJ1-1; D not resolved. Germline V gene sequence: CDR1 WNHNN, CDR2 SYGVQD (reference sequence). The CDR3 has 13 amino acids. V dropped 6 bases and J dropped 0 bases, with 8 bases sitting between them. CDR3 coding DNA: TGCGCCAGCAGGTTAGGAGTGAACACTGAAGCTTTCTTT. The encoded protein is CASRLGVNTEAFF.